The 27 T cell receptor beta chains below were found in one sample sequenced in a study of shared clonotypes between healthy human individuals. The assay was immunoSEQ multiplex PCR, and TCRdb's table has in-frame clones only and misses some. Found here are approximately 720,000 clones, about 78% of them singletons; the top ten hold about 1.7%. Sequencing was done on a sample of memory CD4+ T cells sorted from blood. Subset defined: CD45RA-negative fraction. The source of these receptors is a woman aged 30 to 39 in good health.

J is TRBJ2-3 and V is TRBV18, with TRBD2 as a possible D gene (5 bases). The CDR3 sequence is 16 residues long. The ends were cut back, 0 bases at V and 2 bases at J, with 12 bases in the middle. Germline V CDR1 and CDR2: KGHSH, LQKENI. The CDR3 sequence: CASSPPLRRHTDTQYF. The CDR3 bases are TGTGCCAGCTCACCACCGCTCAGGAGGCACACAGATACGCAGTATTTT. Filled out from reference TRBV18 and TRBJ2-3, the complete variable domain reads NAGVMQNPRHLVRRRGQEARLRCSPMKGHSHVYWYRQLPEEGLKFMVYLQKENIIDESGMPKERFSAEFPKEGPSILRIQQVVRGDSAAYFCASSPPLRRHTDTQYFGPGTRLTVL.

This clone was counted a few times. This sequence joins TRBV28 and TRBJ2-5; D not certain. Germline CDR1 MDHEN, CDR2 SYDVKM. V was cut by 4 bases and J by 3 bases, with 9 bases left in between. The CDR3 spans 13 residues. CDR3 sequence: CASSSGGEETQYF. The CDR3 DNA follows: TGTGCCAGCAGTTCAGGTGGGGAAGAGACCCAGTACTTC.

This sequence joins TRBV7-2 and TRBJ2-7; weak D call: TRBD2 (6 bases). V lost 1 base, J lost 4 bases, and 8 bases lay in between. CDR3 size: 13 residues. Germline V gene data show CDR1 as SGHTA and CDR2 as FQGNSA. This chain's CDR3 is CASSLEAGYEQYF. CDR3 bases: TGTGCCAGCAGCTTAGAGGCGGGATACGAGCAGTACTTC.

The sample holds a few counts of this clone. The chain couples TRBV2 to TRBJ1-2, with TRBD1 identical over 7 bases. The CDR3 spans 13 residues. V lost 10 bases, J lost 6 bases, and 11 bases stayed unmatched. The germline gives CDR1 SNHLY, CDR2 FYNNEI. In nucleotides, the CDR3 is TGTGCCACCCAGGGGGATCCCGGTGATGGCTACACCTTC. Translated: CATQGDPGDGYTF.

This CDR3 is CASSSGQGIQTGELFF. The DNA of the CDR3 is TGTGCCAGTAGCTCGGGACAGGGAATACAAACCGGGGAGCTGTTTTTT. This chain joins TRBV19 and TRBJ2-2, with 9 bases identical to TRBD1. V lost 6 bases, J lost 5 bases, and 10 bases stayed unmatched. Germline V gives CDR1 LNHDA, CDR2 SQIVND (reference sequence). There are 16 residues in the CDR3.

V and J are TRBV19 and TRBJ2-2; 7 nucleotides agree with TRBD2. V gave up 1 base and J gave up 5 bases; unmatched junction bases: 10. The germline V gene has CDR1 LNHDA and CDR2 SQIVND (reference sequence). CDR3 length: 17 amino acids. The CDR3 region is CASSIGTAGVTTGELFF. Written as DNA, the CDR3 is TGTGCCAGTAGTATAGGCACCGCGGGAGTTACAACCGGGGAGCTGTTTTTT.

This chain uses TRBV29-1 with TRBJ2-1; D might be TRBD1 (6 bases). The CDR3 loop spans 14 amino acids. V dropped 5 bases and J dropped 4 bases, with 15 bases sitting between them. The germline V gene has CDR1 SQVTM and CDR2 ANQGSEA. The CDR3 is CSVTGQRLYNEQFF. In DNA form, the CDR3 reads TGCAGCGTTACCGGACAGCGATTATACAATGAGCAGTTCTTC.

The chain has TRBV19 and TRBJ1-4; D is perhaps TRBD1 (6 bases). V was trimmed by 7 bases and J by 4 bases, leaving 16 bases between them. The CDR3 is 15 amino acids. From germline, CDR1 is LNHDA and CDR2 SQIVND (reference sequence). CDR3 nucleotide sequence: TGTGCCAGTAAATCCGGGACACTGGATAATGAAAAACTGTTTTTT. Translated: CASKSGTLDNEKLFF.

CDR3 nucleotides: TGCAGCGTTGAACGGACCTCGATTATGGATACGCAGTATTTT. Its protein is CSVERTSIMDTQYF. This sequence joins TRBV29-1 and TRBJ2-3; D is uncertain. From germline, CDR1 is SQVTM and CDR2 ANQGSEA. V lost 2 bases, J lost 6 bases, and 15 bases lay in between. This CDR3 region has 14 residues.

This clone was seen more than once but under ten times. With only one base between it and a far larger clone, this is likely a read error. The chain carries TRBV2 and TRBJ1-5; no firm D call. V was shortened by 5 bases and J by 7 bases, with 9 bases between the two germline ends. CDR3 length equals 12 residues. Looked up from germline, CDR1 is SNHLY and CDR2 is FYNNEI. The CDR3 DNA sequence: TGTGCCAGCAGTTTGGTTGGACAGCCCCAGCATTTT. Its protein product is CASSLVGQPQHF. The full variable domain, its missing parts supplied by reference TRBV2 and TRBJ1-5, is EPEVTQTPSHQVTQMGQEVILRCVPISNHLYFYWYRQILGQKVEFLVSFYNNEISEKSEIFDDQFSVERPDGSNFTLKIRSTKLEDSAMYFCASSLVGQPQHFGDGTRLSIL.

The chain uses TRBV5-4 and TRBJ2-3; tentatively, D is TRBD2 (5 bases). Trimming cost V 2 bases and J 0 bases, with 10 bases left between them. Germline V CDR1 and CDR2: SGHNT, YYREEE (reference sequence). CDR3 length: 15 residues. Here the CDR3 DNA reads TGTGCCAGCAGCTTTCCGCAGCGGAGCACAGATACGCAGTATTTT. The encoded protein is CASSFPQRSTDTQYF. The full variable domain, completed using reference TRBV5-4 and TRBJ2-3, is ETGVTQSPTHLIKTRGQQVTLRCSSQSGHNTVSWYQQALGQGPQFIFQYYREEENGRGNFPPRFSGLQFPNYSSELNVNALELDDSALYLCASSFPQRSTDTQYFGPGTRLTVL.

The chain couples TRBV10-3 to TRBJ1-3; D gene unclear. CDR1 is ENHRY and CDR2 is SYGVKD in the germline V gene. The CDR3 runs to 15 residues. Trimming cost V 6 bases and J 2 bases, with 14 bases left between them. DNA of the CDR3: TGTGCCATCAGCTTAGGACGGGAGGCTGGAAACACCATATATTTT. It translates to CAISLGREAGNTIYF.

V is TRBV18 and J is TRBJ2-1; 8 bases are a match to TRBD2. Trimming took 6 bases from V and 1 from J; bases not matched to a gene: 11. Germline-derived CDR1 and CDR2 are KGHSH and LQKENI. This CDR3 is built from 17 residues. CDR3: CASSLTGGSGSYNEQFF. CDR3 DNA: TGTGCCAGCTCCCTTACGGGGGGGAGCGGGTCCTACAATGAGCAGTTCTTC. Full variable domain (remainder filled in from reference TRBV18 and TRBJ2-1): NAGVMQNPRHLVRRRGQEARLRCSPMKGHSHVYWYRQLPEEGLKFMVYLQKENIIDESGMPKERFSAEFPKEGPSILRIQQVVRGDSAAYFCASSLTGGSGSYNEQFFGPGTRLTVL.

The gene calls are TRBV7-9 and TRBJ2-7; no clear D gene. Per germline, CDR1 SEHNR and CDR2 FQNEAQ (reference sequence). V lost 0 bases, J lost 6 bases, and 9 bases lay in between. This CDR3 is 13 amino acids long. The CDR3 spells CASSLAGSSEQYF. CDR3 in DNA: TGTGCCAGCAGCTTAGCGGGGTCTAGCGAGCAGTACTTC.

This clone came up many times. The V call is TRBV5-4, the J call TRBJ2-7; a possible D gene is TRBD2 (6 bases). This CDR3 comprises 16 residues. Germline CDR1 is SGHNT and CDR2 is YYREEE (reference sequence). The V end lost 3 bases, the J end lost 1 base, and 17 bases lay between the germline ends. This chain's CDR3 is CASSWGGRLGSYEQYF. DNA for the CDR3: TGTGCCAGCAGCTGGGGTGGCAGACTAGGGTCCTACGAGCAGTACTTC.

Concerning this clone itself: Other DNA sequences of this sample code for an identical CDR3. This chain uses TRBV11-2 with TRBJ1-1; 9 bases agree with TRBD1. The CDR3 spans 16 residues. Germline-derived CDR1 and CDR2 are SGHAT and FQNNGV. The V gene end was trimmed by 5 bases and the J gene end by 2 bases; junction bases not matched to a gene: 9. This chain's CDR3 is CASSSRTGVANTEAFF. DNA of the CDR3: TGTGCCAGCAGCAGCAGGACAGGGGTGGCAAACACTGAAGCTTTCTTT.

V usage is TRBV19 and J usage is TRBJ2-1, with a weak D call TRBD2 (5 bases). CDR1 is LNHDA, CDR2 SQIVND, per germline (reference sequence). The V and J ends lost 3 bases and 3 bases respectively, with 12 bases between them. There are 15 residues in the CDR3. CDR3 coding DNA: TGTGCCAGTAGTATGAGGGCGGAGTTCTACAATGAGCAGTTCTTC. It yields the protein CASSMRAEFYNEQFF.

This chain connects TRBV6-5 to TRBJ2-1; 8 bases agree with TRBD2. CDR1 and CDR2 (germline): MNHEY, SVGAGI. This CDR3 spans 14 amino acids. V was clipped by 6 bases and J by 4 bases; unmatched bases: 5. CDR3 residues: CASSAGLVYNEQFF. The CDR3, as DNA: TGTGCCAGCAGCGCGGGACTAGTATACAATGAGCAGTTCTTC.

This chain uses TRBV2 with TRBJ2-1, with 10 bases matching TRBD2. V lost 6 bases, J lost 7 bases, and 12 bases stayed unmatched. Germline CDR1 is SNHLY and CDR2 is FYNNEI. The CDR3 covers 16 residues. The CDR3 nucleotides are TGTGCCAGCAGGAAAGTAACGAGCGGGAGGGGGAATGAGCAGTTCTTC. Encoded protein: CASRKVTSGRGNEQFF.

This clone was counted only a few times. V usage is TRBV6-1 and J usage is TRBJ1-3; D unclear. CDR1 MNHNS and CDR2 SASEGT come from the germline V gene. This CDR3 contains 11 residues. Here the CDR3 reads CYPASGNTIYF. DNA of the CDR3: TGTTATCCCGCTTCTGGAAACACCATATATTTT.

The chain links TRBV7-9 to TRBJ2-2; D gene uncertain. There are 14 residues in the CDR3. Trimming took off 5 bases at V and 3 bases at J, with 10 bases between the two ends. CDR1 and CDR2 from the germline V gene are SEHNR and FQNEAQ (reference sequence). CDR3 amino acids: CASSPLRDTGELFF. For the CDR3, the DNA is TGTGCCAGCAGCCCCCTCCGCGACACCGGGGAGCTGTTTTTT.

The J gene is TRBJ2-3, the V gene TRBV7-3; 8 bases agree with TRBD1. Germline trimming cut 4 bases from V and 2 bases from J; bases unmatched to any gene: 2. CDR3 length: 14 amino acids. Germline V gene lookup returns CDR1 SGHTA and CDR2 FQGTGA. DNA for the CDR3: TGTGCCAGCAGCTCGGGACAGGCCACAGATACGCAGTATTTT. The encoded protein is CASSSGQATDTQYF.

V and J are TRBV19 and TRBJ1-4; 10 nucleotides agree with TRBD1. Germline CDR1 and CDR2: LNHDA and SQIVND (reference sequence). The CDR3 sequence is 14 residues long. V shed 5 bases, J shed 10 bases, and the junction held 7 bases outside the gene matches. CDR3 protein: CASSEGDRGRKLFF. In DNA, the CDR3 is TGTGCCAGTAGTGAAGGGGACAGGGGTCGAAAACTGTTTTTT.

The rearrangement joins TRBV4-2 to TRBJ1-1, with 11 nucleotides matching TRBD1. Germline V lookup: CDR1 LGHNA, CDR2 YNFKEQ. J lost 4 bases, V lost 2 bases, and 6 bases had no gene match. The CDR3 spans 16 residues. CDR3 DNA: TGTGCCAGCAGCCAACAGGCCGGGACAGGGGGCACTGAAGCTTTCTTT. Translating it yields CASSQQAGTGGTEAFF.

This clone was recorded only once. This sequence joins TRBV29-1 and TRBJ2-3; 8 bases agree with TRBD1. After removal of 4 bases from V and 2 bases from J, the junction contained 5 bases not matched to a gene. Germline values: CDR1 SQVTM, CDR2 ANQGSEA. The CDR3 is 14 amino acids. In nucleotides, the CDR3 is TGCAGCGTTGCGGACAGGGCTTTCACAGATACGCAGTATTTT. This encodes CSVADRAFTDTQYF.

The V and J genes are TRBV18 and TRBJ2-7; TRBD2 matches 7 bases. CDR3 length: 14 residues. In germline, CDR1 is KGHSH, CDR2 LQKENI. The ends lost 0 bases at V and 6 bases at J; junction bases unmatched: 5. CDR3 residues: CASSPPELASEQYF. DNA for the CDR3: TGTGCCAGCTCACCACCGGAACTAGCGTCCGAGCAGTACTTC.

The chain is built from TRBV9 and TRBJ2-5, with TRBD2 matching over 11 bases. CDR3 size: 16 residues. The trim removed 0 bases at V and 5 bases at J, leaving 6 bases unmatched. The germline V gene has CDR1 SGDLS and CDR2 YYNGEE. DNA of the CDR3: TGTGCCAGCAGCGTAGGAGTAGCGGGAGGGGTGGAGACCCAGTACTTC. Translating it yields CASSVGVAGGVETQYF. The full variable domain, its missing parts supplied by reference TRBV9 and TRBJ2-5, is DSGVTQTPKHLITATGQRVTLRCSPRSGDLSVYWYQQSLDQGLQFLIQYYNGEERAKGNILERFSAQQFPDLHSELNLSSLELGDSALYFCASSVGVAGGVETQYFGPGTRLLVL.